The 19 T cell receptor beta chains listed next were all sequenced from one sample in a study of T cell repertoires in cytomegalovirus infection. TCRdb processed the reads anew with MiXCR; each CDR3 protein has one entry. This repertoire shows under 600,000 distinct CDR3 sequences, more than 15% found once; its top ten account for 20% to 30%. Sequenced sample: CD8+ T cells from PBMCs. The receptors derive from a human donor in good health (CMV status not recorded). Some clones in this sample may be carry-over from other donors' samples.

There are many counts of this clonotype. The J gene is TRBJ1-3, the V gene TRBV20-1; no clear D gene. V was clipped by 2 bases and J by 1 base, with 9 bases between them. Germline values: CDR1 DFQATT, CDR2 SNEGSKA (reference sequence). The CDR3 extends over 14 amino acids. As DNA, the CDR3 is TGCAGTGCTAGACCGTTGGCTTCTGGAAACACCATATATTTT. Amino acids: CSARPLASGNTIYF.

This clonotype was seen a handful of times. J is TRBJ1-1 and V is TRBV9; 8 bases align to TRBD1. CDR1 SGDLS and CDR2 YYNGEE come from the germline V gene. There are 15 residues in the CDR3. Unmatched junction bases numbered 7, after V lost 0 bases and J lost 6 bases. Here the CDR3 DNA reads TGTGCCAGCAGCGTAGATGGGACAGGTAATCCTGAAGCTTTCTTT. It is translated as CASSVDGTGNPEAFF.

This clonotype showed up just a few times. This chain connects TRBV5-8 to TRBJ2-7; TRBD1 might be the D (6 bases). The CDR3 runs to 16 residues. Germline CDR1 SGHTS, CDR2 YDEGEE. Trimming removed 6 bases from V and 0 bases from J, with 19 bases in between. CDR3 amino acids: CASKPDPTGSSYEQYF. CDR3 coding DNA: TGTGCCAGCAAGCCAGATCCTACAGGGAGCTCCTACGAGCAGTACTTC.

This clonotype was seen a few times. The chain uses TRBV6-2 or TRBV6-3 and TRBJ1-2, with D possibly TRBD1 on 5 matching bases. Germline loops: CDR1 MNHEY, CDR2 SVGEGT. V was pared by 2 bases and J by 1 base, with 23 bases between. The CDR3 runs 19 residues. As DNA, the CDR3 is TGTGCCAGCAGTTACCCCCCCAGCCGCGGTCAGGGAGTTAACTATGGCTACACCTTC. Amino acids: CASSYPPSRGQGVNYGYTF.

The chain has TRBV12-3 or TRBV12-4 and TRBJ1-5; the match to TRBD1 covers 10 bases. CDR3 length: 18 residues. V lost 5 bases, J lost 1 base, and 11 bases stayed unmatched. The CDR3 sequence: CASSLSGTGDISNQPQHF. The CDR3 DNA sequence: TGTGCCAGCAGTCTATCCGGGACAGGGGATATAAGCAATCAGCCCCAGCATTTT.

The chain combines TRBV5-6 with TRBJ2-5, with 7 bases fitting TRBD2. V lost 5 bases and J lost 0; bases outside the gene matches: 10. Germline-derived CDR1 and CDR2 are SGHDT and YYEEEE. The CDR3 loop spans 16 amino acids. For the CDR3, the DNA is TGTGCCAGCAGTGGGTGGTGGGGGGGGGACCAAGAGACCCAGTACTTC. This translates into CASSGWWGGDQETQYF.

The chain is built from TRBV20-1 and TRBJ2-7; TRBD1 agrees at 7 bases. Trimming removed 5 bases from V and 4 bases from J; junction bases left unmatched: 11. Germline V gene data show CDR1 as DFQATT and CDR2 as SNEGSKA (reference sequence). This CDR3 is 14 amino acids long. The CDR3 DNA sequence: TGCAGTGCTGCTCAGGGGGAGTGGGGATACGAGCAGTACTTC. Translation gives CSAAQGEWGYEQYF.

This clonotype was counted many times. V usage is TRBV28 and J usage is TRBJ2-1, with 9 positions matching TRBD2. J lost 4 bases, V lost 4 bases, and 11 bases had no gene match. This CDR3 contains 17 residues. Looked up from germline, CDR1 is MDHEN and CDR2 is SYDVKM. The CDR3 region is CASSSPHLAGQYNEQFF. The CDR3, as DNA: TGTGCCAGCAGTTCCCCCCACCTAGCGGGACAATACAATGAGCAGTTCTTC.

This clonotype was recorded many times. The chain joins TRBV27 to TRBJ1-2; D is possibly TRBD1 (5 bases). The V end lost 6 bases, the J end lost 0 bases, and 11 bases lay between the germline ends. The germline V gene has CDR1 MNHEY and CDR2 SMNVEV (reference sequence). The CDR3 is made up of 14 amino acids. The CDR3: CASSHRRANYGYTF. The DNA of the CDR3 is TGTGCCAGCAGCCACAGGAGAGCTAACTATGGCTACACCTTC.

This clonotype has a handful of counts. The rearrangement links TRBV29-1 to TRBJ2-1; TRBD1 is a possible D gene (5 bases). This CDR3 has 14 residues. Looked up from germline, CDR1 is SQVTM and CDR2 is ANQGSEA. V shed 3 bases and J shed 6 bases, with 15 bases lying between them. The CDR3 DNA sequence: TGCAGCGTTGACTGGACAAACTCGGGCAATGAGCAGTTCTTC. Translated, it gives CSVDWTNSGNEQFF.

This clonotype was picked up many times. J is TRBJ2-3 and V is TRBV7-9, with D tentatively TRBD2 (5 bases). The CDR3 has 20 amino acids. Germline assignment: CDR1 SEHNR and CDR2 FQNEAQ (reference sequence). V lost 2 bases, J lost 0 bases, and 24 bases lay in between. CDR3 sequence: CASSLSGRVLALESTDTQYF. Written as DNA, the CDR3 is TGTGCCAGCAGCTTATCGGGCCGGGTGCTAGCACTAGAAAGCACAGATACGCAGTATTTT.

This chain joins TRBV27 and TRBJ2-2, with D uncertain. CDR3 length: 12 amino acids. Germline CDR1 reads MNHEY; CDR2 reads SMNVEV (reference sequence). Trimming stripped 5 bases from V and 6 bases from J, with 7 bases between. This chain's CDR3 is CASSNSAGELFF. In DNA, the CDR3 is TGTGCCAGCAGTAATTCGGCCGGGGAGCTGTTTTTT.

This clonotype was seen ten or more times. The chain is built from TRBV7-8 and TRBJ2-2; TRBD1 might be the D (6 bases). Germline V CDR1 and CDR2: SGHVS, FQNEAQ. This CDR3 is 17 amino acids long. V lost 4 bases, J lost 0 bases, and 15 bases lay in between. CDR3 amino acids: CASSSLQGPTNTGELFF. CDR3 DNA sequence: TGTGCCAGCAGCTCCCTTCAGGGGCCCACGAACACCGGGGAGCTGTTTTTT.

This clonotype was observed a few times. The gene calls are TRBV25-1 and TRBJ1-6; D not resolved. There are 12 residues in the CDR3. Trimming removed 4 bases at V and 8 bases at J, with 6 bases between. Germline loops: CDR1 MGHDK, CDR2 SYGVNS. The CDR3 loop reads CASSGGDSPLHF. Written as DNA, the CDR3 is TGTGCCAGCAGTGGCGGCGATTCACCCCTCCACTTT.

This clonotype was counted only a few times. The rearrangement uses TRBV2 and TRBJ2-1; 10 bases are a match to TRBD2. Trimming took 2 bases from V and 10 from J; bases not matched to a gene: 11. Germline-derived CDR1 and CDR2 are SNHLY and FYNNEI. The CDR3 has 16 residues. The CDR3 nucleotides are TGTGCCAGCAGTGAAATACCCAGCGGGAGGGCTCAGGAGCAGTTCTTC. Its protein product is CASSEIPSGRAQEQFF.

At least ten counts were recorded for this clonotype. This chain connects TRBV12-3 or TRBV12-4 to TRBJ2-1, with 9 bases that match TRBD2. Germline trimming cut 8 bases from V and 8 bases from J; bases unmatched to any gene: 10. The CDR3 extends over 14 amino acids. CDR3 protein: CASDRAGGLDEQFF. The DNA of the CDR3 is TGTGCCAGCGACCGGGCGGGGGGGCTGGATGAGCAGTTCTTC.

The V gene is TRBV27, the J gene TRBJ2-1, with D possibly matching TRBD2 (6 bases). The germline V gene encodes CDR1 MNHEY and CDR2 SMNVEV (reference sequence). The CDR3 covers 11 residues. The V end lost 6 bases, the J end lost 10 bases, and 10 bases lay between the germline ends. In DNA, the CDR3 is TGTGCCAGCAGGGCGGGGTCCGAGCAGTTCTTC. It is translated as CASRAGSEQFF.

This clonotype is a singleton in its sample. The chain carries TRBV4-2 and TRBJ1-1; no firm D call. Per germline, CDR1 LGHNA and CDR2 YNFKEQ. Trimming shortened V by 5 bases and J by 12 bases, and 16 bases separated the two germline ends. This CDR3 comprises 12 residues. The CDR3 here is CASSSQGGQPFF. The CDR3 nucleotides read TGTGCCAGCAGCTCCCAAGGTGGGCAGCCTTTCTTT.

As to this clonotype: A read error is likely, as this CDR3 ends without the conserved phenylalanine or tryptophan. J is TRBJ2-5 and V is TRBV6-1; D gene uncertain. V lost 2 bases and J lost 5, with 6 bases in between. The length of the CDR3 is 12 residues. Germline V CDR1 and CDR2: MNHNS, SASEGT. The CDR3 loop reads CASSELWETQYL. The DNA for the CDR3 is TGTGCCAGCAGTGAACTGTGGGAGACCCAGTACTTA.